Listed below are T cell receptor beta chains from one sample, sequenced in a study of radiotherapy plus CTLA-4 blockade in lung cancer. Sequencing was performed with immunoSEQ multiplex PCR; in TCRdb, only in-frame clones are kept and a portion is missing. The repertoire holds more than 95,000 clones, with 60% to 75% as singletons. This specimen consisted of peripheral blood, obtained from a patient treated with radiotherapy plus ipilimumab. These receptors all come from a human donor with non-small cell lung cancer who had a partial response to radiotherapy plus ipilimumab. Some clones in this sample may be carry-over from other donors' samples. CDR3s include the opening cysteine and the closing phenylalanine or tryptophan. A D gene is named only where the DNA matches it firmly.

j_gene	d_gene	v_gene	CDR3aa
TRBJ1-6	-	TRBV10-3	CAISERAVSGSPLHF
TRBJ2-5	TRBD1	TRBV11-3	CATSPGRTGTEETQYF
TRBJ2-3	-	TRBV29-1	CSAWGTLSTDTQYF
TRBJ1-3	-	TRBV7-9	CASSPTSGSGNTIYF
TRBJ1-2	-	TRBV6-5	CASSYLTQGLDYGYTF
TRBJ1-4	TRBD1	TRBV9	CASSRRTGAVDEKLFF
TRBJ2-1	TRBD2	TRBV6-4	CASSQLAGVGEQFF
TRBJ2-1	TRBD2	TRBV5-1	CASSFPTSGTIGYNEQFF
TRBJ2-5	TRBD2	TRBV7-2	CASSLGLAGKETQYF
TRBJ2-4	TRBD2	TRBV18	CASSPRVSSGVAKNIQYF
TRBJ1-2	TRBD1	TRBV25-1	CASSPGDSWRDGYTF
TRBJ2-2	TRBD2	TRBV7-2	CASSELAGVTGELFF
TRBJ2-2	-	TRBV5-4	CASSPIKGLSTGELFF
TRBJ2-7	TRBD2	TRBV27	CASSLTSGGYEQYF
TRBJ2-1	TRBD2	TRBV13	CASSPEGGSPYNEQFF
TRBJ2-5	-	TRBV4-2	CASSQSVGGGARETQYF
TRBJ2-4	TRBD1	TRBV15	CATSRDTPEQGYGILAKNIQYF
TRBJ2-3	TRBD2	TRBV7-2	CASIRLAGGHWDTQYF
TRBJ2-4	-	TRBV28	CASSLGFGRANYIQYF
TRBJ2-2	-	TRBV7-9	CASSLAGATGELFF
TRBJ2-3	-	TRBV5-1	CASSMAGLGTDTQYF
TRBJ2-6	-	TRBV6-1	CASSPEAGANVLTF
TRBJ2-7	TRBD2	TRBV6-1	CASSLVEREYFF
TRBJ2-7	TRBD1	TRBV28	CASRTGTGPYEQYF
TRBJ1-1	TRBD1	TRBV28	CASRPQGQVTEAFF
TRBJ1-5	-	TRBV18	CASSHGDSNQPQHF
TRBJ1-4	-	TRBV7-6	CASSLVKGGSREKLFF
TRBJ2-2	-	TRBV7-3	CASSLQGSTGELFF
TRBJ2-2	TRBD2	TRBV9	CASSLYGTSGSNTGELFF
TRBJ2-2	-	TRBV30	CAWSHLIAVAGELFF
TRBJ1-4	-	TRBV7-2	CASSLNRGEKLFF
-	TRBD2	TRBV7-2	CASSLLAETYEQYF
TRBJ1-5	-	TRBV29-1	CSVGGQSNQPQHF
TRBJ2-4	-	TRBV14	CASSQDSVGWRGSAKNIQYF
TRBJ2-1	-	TRBV27	CASSLLGGGRYNEQFF
TRBJ1-5	TRBD1	TRBV28	CASSPGTGGSNQPQHF
TRBJ1-1	-	TRBV5-1	CASSFQGNTEAFF
TRBJ2-7	-	TRBV6-1	CASSEPGEMSYEQYF
TRBJ2-3	TRBD2	TRBV27	CASSFSPRTSGGASTDTQYF
TRBJ2-3	TRBD2	TRBV4-2	CASSQASLAGSTDTQYF
TRBJ2-1	TRBD1	TRBV6-1	CASSDRGSSYNEQFF
TRBJ2-7	-	TRBV6-5	CASSFLPLSEQYF
TRBJ2-2	TRBD2	TRBV30	CAWSVLFWTSGETGELFF
TRBJ2-1	TRBD2	TRBV9	CASSVATLAGGEQFF
TRBJ2-1	TRBD1	TRBV7-9	CASSQKDRVAAWQFF
TRBJ2-4	TRBD2	TRBV28	CASSELAGGMTKNIQYF
TRBJ2-3	TRBD2	TRBV28	CASSRAGARTDTQYF
TRBJ1-2	-	TRBV5-1	CASSLGTYNEGYTF
TRBJ1-3	TRBD1	TRBV7-3	CASSPQGASGNTIYF
TRBJ1-5	-	TRBV28	CASRPRDTTYQPQHF
TRBJ2-4	-	TRBV29-1	CSVRTTSGNIQYF
TRBJ2-3	TRBD2	TRBV11-2	CASSLTSGGAPDTQYF
TRBJ1-4	-	TRBV6-6	CASSYDGGGREKLFF
TRBJ2-7	TRBD1	TRBV9	CASSRDSGYEQYF
TRBJ1-4	-	TRBV2	CASSRGGDEKLFF
TRBJ1-1	-	TRBV2	CASMTGEDTEAFF
TRBJ1-3	TRBD1	TRBV2	CASSVRGGPGNTIYF